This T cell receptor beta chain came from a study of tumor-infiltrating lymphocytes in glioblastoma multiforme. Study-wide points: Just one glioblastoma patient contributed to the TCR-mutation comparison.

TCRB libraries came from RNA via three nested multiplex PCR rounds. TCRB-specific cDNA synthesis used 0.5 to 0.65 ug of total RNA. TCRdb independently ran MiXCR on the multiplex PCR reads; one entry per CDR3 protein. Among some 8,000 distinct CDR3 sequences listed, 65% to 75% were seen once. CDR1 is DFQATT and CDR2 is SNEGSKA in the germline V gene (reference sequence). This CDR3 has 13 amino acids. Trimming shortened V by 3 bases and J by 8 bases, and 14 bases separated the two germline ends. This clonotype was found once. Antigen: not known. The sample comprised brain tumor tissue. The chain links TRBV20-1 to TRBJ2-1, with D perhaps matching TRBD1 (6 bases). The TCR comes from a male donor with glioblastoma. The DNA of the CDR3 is TGCAGTGCTAGGGGGGCGGAGACCGATGAGCAGTTCTTC. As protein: CSARGAETDEQFF.